The clone carrying this TCR beta chain was seen repeatedly, ten times or more. The antigen remains unidentified. This specimen comes from a study of T-cell reconstitution after alpha-beta-depleted transplantation in children. Regarding the study as a whole: One year after transplant, T-cell counts and diversity came mostly from newly produced T cells. The origin of high day-60 TCRbeta diversity in some patients lay in surviving recipient T cells and thymic progenitors. By about two months after transplant, alpha-beta T cells reportedly arose from several hundred graft clones that had expanded.

Unique molecular identifiers were incorporated into the prepared TCRbeta library. Via MiXCR, TCRdb re-called the PCR reads, giving one row per CDR3 protein. The sample has approximately 170,000 distinct CDR3 sequences, 8.5% to 14% seen once. V was clipped by 5 bases and J by 4 bases; unmatched bases: 11. The CDR3 covers 15 residues. The clonotype originates from a boy under 10 years old with acute myeloid leukemia, due to receive a stem cell transplant. The chain combines TRBV12-3 or TRBV12-4 with TRBJ2-7, with 7 nucleotides matching TRBD1. The specimen comprised PBMCs, sampled before TCRalphabeta/CD19-depleted stem cell transplant. The CDR3 is CASSPLTGINYEQYF. As DNA, the CDR3 is TGTGCCAGCAGTCCCTTGACAGGGATTAATTACGAGCAGTACTTC.